This T cell receptor beta chain was captured by sequencing in a study of cytomegalovirus exposure and HLA in healthy donors. It was with 60 Vbeta and 13 Jbeta primers that the PCR ran. Some clones are missing from TCRdb's copy, which holds only in-frame ones; the method was immunoSEQ multiplex PCR. The sample has 95,000 to 150,000 clones, around 69% seen once; the top ten hold roughly 8.6%. Looked up from germline, CDR1 is SGHTA and CDR2 is FQGTGA. V lost 0 bases and J 2 bases, leaving 9 bases between the germline ends. This CDR3 region has 15 residues. The sequenced sample was PBMCs. The chain couples TRBV7-3 to TRBJ2-3, with D perhaps TRBD2 (6 bases). This clonotype was sampled from a woman in her thirties or forties in good health and CMV-seropositive. CDR3 loop: CASSLTSGFTDTQYF. CDR3 bases: TGTGCCAGCAGCTTAACTAGCGGTTTCACAGATACGCAGTATTTT. Using reference TRBV7-3 and TRBJ2-3 for the parts outside the CDR3, the full variable domain is GAGVSQTPSNKVTEKGKYVELRCDPISGHTALYWYRQSLGQGPEFLIYFQGTGAADDSGLPNDRFFAVRPEGSVSTLKIQRTERGDSAVYLCASSLTSGFTDTQYFGPGTRLTVL.